Each of the 18 T cell receptor beta chains below was sequenced from the same sample in a study of OX40 agonist ivuxolimab in advanced cancers. Assay used: immunoSEQ multiplex PCR; TCRdb lists only in-frame clones, some missing. This repertoire shows about 130,000 clones, about nine tenths found once; its top ten account for approximately 0.81%. This specimen was CD4+ or CD8+ T cells sorted from blood, taken in a trial of the OX40 agonist ivuxolimab. All receptors come from an adult with an advanced solid tumor such as melanoma, head and neck, liver or kidney cancer.

The chain recombines TRBV28 with TRBJ1-4; D gene ambiguous. The V end lost 7 bases, the J end lost 8 bases, and 17 bases lay between the germline ends. Germline loops: CDR1 MDHEN, CDR2 SYDVKM. This CDR3 contains 14 residues. The CDR3 region has the DNA TGTGCCAGCACCTCCGGCGGTCTTGAAGAAAAACTGTTTTTT. Protein: CASTSGGLEEKLFF.

This sequence joins TRBV30 and TRBJ2-5; D not resolved. With the DNA end fitting TRBJ2-7 better, the J assignment may be wrong. Germline CDR1 reads GTSNPN; CDR2 reads SVGIG (reference sequence). The CDR3 consists of 13 residues. The CDR3 region is CAWSLEFKGEQYF. The CDR3 DNA reads TGTGCCTGGAGTTTGGAGTTCAAAGGCGAGCAGTACTTC.

The chain uses TRBV19 and TRBJ2-4; TRBD2 matches at 7 bases. After removal of 7 bases from V and 0 bases from J, the junction contained 9 bases not matched to a gene. The CDR3 extends over 16 amino acids. Germline CDR1 is LNHDA and CDR2 is SQIVND (reference sequence). The CDR3 nucleotides read TGTGCCAGTACCTGGGGAGGGGCGCTAGCCAAAAACATTCAGTACTTC. Amino acids: CASTWGGALAKNIQYF.

CDR3 sequence reads: CASSPQGYDSNQPQHF. In nucleotides, the CDR3 is TGTGCCAGCTCACCCCAGGGATATGATAGCAATCAGCCCCAGCATTTT. This rearrangement joins TRBV18 to TRBJ1-5; weak D call: TRBD1 (5 bases). With 3 bases removed from V and 0 bases from J, the gap between germline ends came to 12 bases. CDR3 size: 16 residues. Germline assignment: CDR1 KGHSH and CDR2 LQKENI.

The chain links TRBV11-3 to TRBJ2-1; tentatively, D is TRBD2 (5 bases). Per the germline V gene, CDR1 is SGHNT and CDR2 is YENEEA. This CDR3 has 14 amino acids. V lost 5 bases to trimming and J lost 6 bases, with 14 bases between them. This CDR3 reads CASSHRRIGNEQFF. DNA of the CDR3: TGTGCCAGCAGCCATCGGAGGATAGGCAATGAGCAGTTCTTC.

This chain uses TRBV28 with TRBJ1-2; D possibly corresponds to TRBD1 (6 bases). Germline-derived CDR1 and CDR2 are MDHEN and SYDVKM. This CDR3 has 17 amino acids. The V end lost 2 bases, the J end lost 0 bases, and 16 bases lay between the germline ends. The CDR3 region is CASSLGGTPIANYGYTF. The CDR3 DNA sequence: TGTGCCAGCAGTTTAGGCGGGACACCCATAGCTAACTATGGCTACACCTTC.

V and J are TRBV5-4 and TRBJ2-7, with 10 bases fitting TRBD2. This CDR3 comprises 15 residues. Germline V gene data show CDR1 as SGHNT and CDR2 as YYREEE (reference sequence). The J segment lost 2 bases and the V segment lost 4 bases, leaving 6 bases of the junction unmatched. CDR3 bases: TGTGCCAGCAGCATTGAAAGCGGGAGGGCCTACGAGCAGTACTTC. Residues: CASSIESGRAYEQYF.

This rearrangement joins TRBV5-1 to TRBJ1-5; TRBD1 matches at 9 bases. This CDR3 is 15 amino acids long. Germline V gene data show CDR1 as SGHRS and CDR2 as YFSETQ. Trimming cost V 0 bases and J 7 bases; bases outside gene matches: 5. In nucleotides, the CDR3 is TGCGCCAGCAGCTTGGCCGGGACAGGGAAACAGCCCCAGCATTTT. Translating it yields CASSLAGTGKQPQHF.

The V call is TRBV18, the J call TRBJ2-3, with TRBD2 identical over 12 bases. CDR3 length: 18 amino acids. V gave up 2 bases and J gave up 0 bases; unmatched junction bases: 6. CDR1 and CDR2 (germline): KGHSH, LQKENI. The CDR3 reads CASSPASGRAASTDTQYF. The CDR3 region has the DNA TGTGCCAGCTCACCAGCTAGCGGGAGGGCCGCTAGCACAGATACGCAGTATTTT.

The chain employs TRBV27 and TRBJ1-5; the D is unclear. V was clipped by 4 bases and J by 2 bases, with 12 bases between them. The CDR3 extends over 15 amino acids. From germline, CDR1 is MNHEY and CDR2 SMNVEV (reference sequence). The CDR3 reads CASSSHGAGNQPQHF. The CDR3 DNA reads TGTGCCAGCAGTTCGCACGGCGCTGGCAATCAGCCCCAGCATTTT.

This chain connects TRBV10-2 to TRBJ2-3; D may be TRBD2 (6 bases). The CDR3 spans 15 residues. V lost 7 bases and J lost 0, with 14 bases in between. Looked up from germline, CDR1 is WSHSY and CDR2 is SAAADI. CDR3 region: CASNLFGGSTDTQYF. The CDR3 coding sequence is TGCGCCAGCAACCTGTTCGGGGGAAGCACAGATACGCAGTATTTT.

The genes are TRBV7-6 and TRBJ2-3, with D uncertain. V lost 5 bases and J 2 bases, leaving 11 bases between the germline ends. The CDR3 loop spans 14 amino acids. From germline, CDR1 is SGHVS and CDR2 FNYEAQ. The CDR3 here is CASSPSIDTDTQYF. For the CDR3, the DNA is TGTGCCAGCAGCCCCTCAATCGACACAGATACGCAGTATTTT.

This chain uses TRBV6-5 with TRBJ2-1; 8 bases match TRBD2. Germline-derived CDR1 and CDR2 are MNHEY and SVGAGI. The CDR3 length is 14 residues. Trimming removed 4 bases from V and 7 bases from J; junction bases left unmatched: 6. This chain's CDR3 is CASSSLREGNEQFF. Written as DNA, the CDR3 is TGTGCCAGCAGTTCTTTACGGGAGGGGAATGAGCAGTTCTTC.

This chain uses TRBV27 with TRBJ2-3, with TRBD2 matching over 11 bases. CDR1 and CDR2 from the germline V gene are MNHEY and SMNVEV (reference sequence). The trim removed 8 bases at V and 1 base at J, leaving 11 bases unmatched. CDR3 length equals 17 residues. CDR3: CASRSLYSGRGTDTQYF. CDR3 DNA: TGTGCCAGCCGTTCTCTTTATAGCGGGAGGGGCACAGATACGCAGTATTTT.

The rearrangement joins TRBV7-9 to TRBJ1-2; D is undetermined. Trimming took 5 bases from V and 2 from J, leaving 12 bases between them. The CDR3 consists of 14 residues. Germline CDR1 and CDR2: SEHNR and FQNEAQ (reference sequence). The CDR3 loop is CASSPQPFNYGYTF. The CDR3 DNA reads TGTGCCAGCAGCCCTCAACCTTTCAACTATGGCTACACCTTC.

Only one count was recorded for this clone. This sequence joins TRBV19 and TRBJ2-7; TRBD2 aligns across 8 bases. CDR3 length: 16 residues. Looked up from germline, CDR1 is LNHDA and CDR2 is SQIVND (reference sequence). V trimming: 3 bases; J trimming: 2 bases; junction bases outside the gene matches: 9. CDR3 sequence: CASSILTSGSPYEQYF. The DNA for the CDR3 is TGTGCCAGTAGTATTCTAACTAGCGGCTCTCCCTACGAGCAGTACTTC.

The count of this clone is one. Here the CDR3 reads CASSTGGAYGYTF. The CDR3 DNA sequence: TGTGCCAGCAGTACAGGGGGCGCCTATGGCTACACCTTC. This chain connects TRBV28 to TRBJ1-2, with 9 bases that match TRBD1. Per germline, CDR1 MDHEN and CDR2 SYDVKM. With V trimmed by 5 bases and J by 4 bases, 2 bases remained unmatched. The CDR3 loop spans 13 amino acids.

The genes are TRBV27 and TRBJ2-1, with D possibly matching TRBD1 (5 bases). This CDR3 contains 14 residues. The germline V and J ends were trimmed by 4 bases and 4 bases, with 11 bases remaining between them. Per germline, CDR1 MNHEY and CDR2 SMNVEV (reference sequence). CDR3 coding DNA: TGTGCCAGCAGTTCAGGGTCTACTTACAATGAGCAGTTCTTC. Translating it yields CASSSGSTYNEQFF.